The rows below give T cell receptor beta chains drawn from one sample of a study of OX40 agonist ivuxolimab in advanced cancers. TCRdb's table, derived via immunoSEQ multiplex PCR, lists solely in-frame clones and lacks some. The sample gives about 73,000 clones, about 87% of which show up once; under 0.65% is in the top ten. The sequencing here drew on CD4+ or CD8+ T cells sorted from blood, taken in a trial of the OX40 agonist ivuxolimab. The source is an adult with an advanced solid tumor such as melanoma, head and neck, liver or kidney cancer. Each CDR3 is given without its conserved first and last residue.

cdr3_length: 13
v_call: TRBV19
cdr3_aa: ASSIGAGTTGELF

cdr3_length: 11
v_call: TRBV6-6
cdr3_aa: ASTGQGIQPQH

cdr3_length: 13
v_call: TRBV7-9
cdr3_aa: ASSGLAGVLDTQY

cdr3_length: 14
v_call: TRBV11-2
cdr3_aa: ASSLVVGQGFDEQY

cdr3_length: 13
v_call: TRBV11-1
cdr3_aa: ASSQLAGSTGELF

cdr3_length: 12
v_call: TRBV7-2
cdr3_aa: ASSLGPGTYEQY

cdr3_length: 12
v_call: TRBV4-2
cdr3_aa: ASSPTGIQETQY

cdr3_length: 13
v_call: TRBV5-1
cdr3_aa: ASSKETGVRNEQY

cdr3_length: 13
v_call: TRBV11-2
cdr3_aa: ASSLDGGIADTQY

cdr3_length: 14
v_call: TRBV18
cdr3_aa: ASSPGTGGASKTQY

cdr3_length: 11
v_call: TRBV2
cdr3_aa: ASREREHGELF

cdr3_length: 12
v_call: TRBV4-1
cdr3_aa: ASSPERGVFGYT

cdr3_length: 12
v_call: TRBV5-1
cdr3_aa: ASSLAQGNNEQF

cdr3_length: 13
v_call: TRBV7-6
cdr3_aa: ASSSGQGGTDTQY

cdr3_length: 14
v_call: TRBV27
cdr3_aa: ASSLEGGWGNEKLF

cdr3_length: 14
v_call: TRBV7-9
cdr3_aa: ASSPLAGGQRDTQY

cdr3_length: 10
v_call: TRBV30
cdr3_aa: AWRDTHYEQY

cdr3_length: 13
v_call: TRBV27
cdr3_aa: ASSFGLAGTDTQY